Listed below are T cell receptor beta chains from one sample, sequenced in a study of blood T cell repertoires in COVID-19. The table came from immunoSEQ multiplex PCR; TCRdb's copy has only in-frame clones and leaves some out. The data contain approximately 190,000 clones, 85% to 90% of them singletons. Sequences were obtained from peripheral blood. Source of these receptors: a man at least 80 years old with acute or convalescent COVID-19. CDR3s include the opening cysteine and the closing phenylalanine or tryptophan. Each record gives: V gene, J gene, clone size, D gene, CDR3 protein, CDR3 DNA. D genes are given only for firm matches. The size of a clone is reported for some rows only, either as once, few or many, or as a class for expanded clones.

V gene: TRBV28
J gene: TRBJ1-1
clone size: NA
D gene: TRBD1
CDR3 protein: CASRKAGGGNTEAFF
CDR3 DNA: TGTGCCAGCAGGAAAGCAGGGGGCGGGAACACTGAAGCTTTCTTT

V gene: TRBV24-1
J gene: TRBJ2-3
clone size: NA
D gene: TRBD1
CDR3 protein: CATSDQGAGTDTQYF
CDR3 DNA: TGTGCCACCAGTGATCAGGGGGCGGGCACAGATACGCAGTATTTT

V gene: TRBV3-1/TRBV3-2
J gene: TRBJ2-7
clone size: NA
D gene: TRBD1
CDR3 protein: CASSRAGQGVEQYF
CDR3 DNA: TGTGCCAGCAGCCGAGCCGGACAGGGGGTCGAGCAGTACTTC

V gene: TRBV9
J gene: TRBJ2-5
clone size: NA
D gene: TRBD1
CDR3 protein: CASSVVEGAGTQYF
CDR3 DNA: TGTGCCAGCAGCGTAGTCGAGGGGGCGGGGACCCAGTACTTC

V gene: TRBV19
J gene: TRBJ2-5
clone size: NA
D gene: TRBD2
CDR3 protein: CASSRQRAGGGETQYF
CDR3 DNA: TGTGCCAGTAGTCGCCAACGGGCGGGGGGTGGAGAGACCCAGTACTTC

V gene: TRBV5-1
J gene: TRBJ1-4
clone size: once
D gene: NA
CDR3 protein: CASSPTGATNEKLFF
CDR3 DNA: TGCGCCAGCAGCCCTACCGGGGCAACTAATGAAAAACTGTTTTTT

V gene: TRBV19
J gene: TRBJ2-1
clone size: NA
D gene: TRBD2
CDR3 protein: CASSSGGSSYNEQFF
CDR3 DNA: TGTGCCAGTAGCTCCGGCGGGAGCTCCTACAATGAGCAGTTCTTC

V gene: TRBV14
J gene: TRBJ2-7
clone size: few
D gene: NA
CDR3 protein: CASSQEKGVRPYEQYF
CDR3 DNA: TGTGCCAGCAGCCAAGAAAAGGGGGTCCGCCCCTACGAGCAGTACTTC

V gene: TRBV18
J gene: TRBJ2-3
clone size: NA
D gene: TRBD2
CDR3 protein: CASSPLAGGSTDTQYF
CDR3 DNA: TGTGCCAGCTCACCGCTAGCGGGAGGGAGCACAGATACGCAGTATTTT

V gene: TRBV19
J gene: TRBJ2-6
clone size: NA
D gene: TRBD1
CDR3 protein: CASSTSGTAYSGANVLTF
CDR3 DNA: TGTGCCAGTAGTACGTCCGGGACAGCCTACTCTGGGGCCAACGTCCTGACTTTC

V gene: TRBV6-6
J gene: TRBJ1-1
clone size: NA
D gene: NA
CDR3 protein: CASVAGATEAFF
CDR3 DNA: TGTGCCAGCGTGGCGGGGGCCACTGAAGCTTTCTTT

V gene: TRBV6-8
J gene: TRBJ2-1
clone size: few
D gene: TRBD2
CDR3 protein: CASSNRLAGVYNEQFF
CDR3 DNA: TGTGCCAGCAGTAATAGACTAGCGGGAGTCTACAATGAGCAGTTCTTC

V gene: TRBV18
J gene: TRBJ2-1
clone size: once
D gene: TRBD2
CDR3 protein: CASSPLAGGYYNEQFF
CDR3 DNA: TGTGCCAGCTCCCCTCTGGCGGGAGGGTACTACAATGAGCAGTTCTTC

V gene: TRBV2
J gene: TRBJ2-1
clone size: NA
D gene: TRBD1
CDR3 protein: CASSNRGYTYNEQFF
CDR3 DNA: TGTGCCAGCAGTAACAGGGGGTATACCTACAATGAGCAGTTCTTC

V gene: TRBV5-1
J gene: TRBJ2-1
clone size: NA
D gene: NA
CDR3 protein: CASSLVAGSYNEQFF
CDR3 DNA: TGCGCCAGCAGCTTGGTTGCAGGGTCCTACAATGAGCAGTTCTTC

V gene: TRBV5-1
J gene: TRBJ1-2
clone size: NA
D gene: NA
CDR3 protein: CASSFGGGGYGYTF
CDR3 DNA: TGCGCCAGCAGCTTCGGCGGCGGCGGCTATGGCTACACCTTC

V gene: TRBV7-9
J gene: TRBJ2-1
clone size: NA
D gene: TRBD2
CDR3 protein: CASSSGSGRGYNEQFF
CDR3 DNA: TGTGCCAGCAGCTCGGGGAGCGGGAGGGGGTACAATGAGCAGTTCTTC